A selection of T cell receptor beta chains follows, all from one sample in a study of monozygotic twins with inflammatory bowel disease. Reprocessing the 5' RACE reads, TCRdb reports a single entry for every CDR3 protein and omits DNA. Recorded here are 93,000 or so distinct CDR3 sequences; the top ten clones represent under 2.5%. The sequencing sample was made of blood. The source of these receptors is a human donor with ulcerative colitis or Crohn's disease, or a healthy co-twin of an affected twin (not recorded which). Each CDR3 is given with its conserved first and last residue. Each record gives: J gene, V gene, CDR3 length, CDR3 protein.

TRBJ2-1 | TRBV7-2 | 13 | CASSLVLINEQFF
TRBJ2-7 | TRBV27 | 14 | CASRGTPSSYEQYF
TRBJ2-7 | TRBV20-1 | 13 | CSASGGGRYEQYF
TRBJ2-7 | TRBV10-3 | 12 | CAINQQGDEQYF
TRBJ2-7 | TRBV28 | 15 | CASSSSPPSYYEQYF
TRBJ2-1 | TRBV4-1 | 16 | CASSPNRGLSYNEQFF
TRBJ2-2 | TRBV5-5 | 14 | CASAVAGGPGELFF
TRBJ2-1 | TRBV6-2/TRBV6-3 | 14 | CASTLGLRHGEQFF
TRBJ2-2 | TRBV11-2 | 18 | CASTPRASGSTRTGELFF
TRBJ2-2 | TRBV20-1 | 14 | CSARPGVNTGELFF
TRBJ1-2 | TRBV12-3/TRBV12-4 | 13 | CASKADGFYGYTF
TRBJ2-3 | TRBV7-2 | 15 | CASSLIQTNTDTQYF
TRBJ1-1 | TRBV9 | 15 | CASSVTPRGTTEAFF
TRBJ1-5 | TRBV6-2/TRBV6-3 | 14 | CASSYGISNQPQHF
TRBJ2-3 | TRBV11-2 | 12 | CASSLDVDTQYF
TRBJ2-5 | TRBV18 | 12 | CASSPDFKTQYF
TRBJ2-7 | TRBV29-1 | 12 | CSVDTPVREQYF
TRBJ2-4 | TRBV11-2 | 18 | CASSLPHGQILAKNIQYF
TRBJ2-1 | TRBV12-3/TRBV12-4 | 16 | CASNVAGGGSYNEQFF
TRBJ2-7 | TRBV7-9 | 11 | CASSPAAEQYF
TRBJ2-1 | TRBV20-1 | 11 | CSSAGYNEQFF
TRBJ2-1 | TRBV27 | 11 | CASRTAGEQFF
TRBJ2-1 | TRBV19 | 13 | CASRNRDRGEQFF
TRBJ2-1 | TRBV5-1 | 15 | CASSLSQAINNEQFF
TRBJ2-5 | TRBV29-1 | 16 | CSVVPPLGGRERTQYF
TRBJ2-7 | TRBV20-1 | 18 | CSAEARLAGGLSSYEQYF
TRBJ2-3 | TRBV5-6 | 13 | CASSWGRTDTQYF
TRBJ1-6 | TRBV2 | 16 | CASSAGRGQNNSPLHF
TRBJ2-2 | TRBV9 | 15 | CASSVSGGFVGELFF
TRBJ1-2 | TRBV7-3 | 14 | CASSPRTRTAGYTF